Following are 5 T cell receptor beta chains from one sample sequenced in a study of blood T cell repertoires in COVID-19. The protocol was immunoSEQ multiplex PCR, while the TCRdb copy is restricted to in-frame clones and leaves out a portion. The sample holds around 200,000 clones, 75% to 85% seen once. The specimen sequenced was peripheral blood. Receptors were obtained from a woman aged 25 to 39 with COVID-19, enrolled during active disease.

J is TRBJ2-2 and V is TRBV19, with 10 bases that match TRBD1. The CDR3 spans 20 residues. Germline CDR1 is LNHDA and CDR2 is SQIVND (reference sequence). Trimming took 8 bases from V and 7 from J; bases not matched to a gene: 25. The CDR3 loop reads CASSPNSWTGGGEGGGELFF. CDR3 nucleotide sequence: TGTGCCAGTTCCCCAAACTCCTGGACAGGGGGTGGCGAAGGGGGCGGGGAGCTGTTTTTT.

V and J are TRBV13 and TRBJ1-2; D gene unclear. V was cut by 3 bases and J by 0 bases, with 11 bases left in between. CDR3 length equals 15 residues. CDR1 PRHDT and CDR2 FYEKMQ come from the germline V gene (reference sequence). The CDR3 protein is CASSFGARANYGYTF. DNA for the CDR3: TGTGCCAGCAGCTTTGGTGCAAGAGCTAACTATGGCTACACCTTC.

The V gene is TRBV19, the J gene TRBJ2-2, with TRBD1 matching over 7 bases. CDR1 and CDR2 from the germline V gene are LNHDA and SQIVND (reference sequence). J was trimmed by 0 bases and V by 7 bases; bases with no gene match: 5. The CDR3 loop spans 15 amino acids. The CDR3 coding sequence is TGTGCCAGTACCCCGGGACAGACGAACACCGGGGAGCTGTTTTTT. Amino acids: CASTPGQTNTGELFF. The entire variable domain, with the rest obtained from reference TRBV19 and TRBJ2-2, is as follows: DGGITQSPKYLFRKEGQNVTLSCEQNLNHDAMYWYRQDPGQGLRLIYYSQIVNDFQKGDIAEGYSVSREKKESFPLTVTSAQKNPTAFYLCASTPGQTNTGELFFGEGSRLTVL.

The CDR3 DNA follows: TGTGCCAGCAGCTTATTCGGGACACATGCAACTAATGAAAAACTGTTTTTT. It translates to CASSLFGTHATNEKLFF. This chain uses TRBV11-2 with TRBJ1-4; D is possibly TRBD1 (6 bases). This CDR3 spans 17 amino acids. Germline CDR1 is SGHAT and CDR2 is FQNNGV. The V gene lost 2 bases and the J gene lost 0 bases, with 13 bases spanning the gap. The full variable domain, with the rest looked up from reference TRBV11-2 and TRBJ1-4, is EAGVAQSPRYKIIEKRQSVAFWCNPISGHATLYWYQQILGQGPKLLIQFQNNGVVDDSQLPKDRFSAERLKGVDSTLKIQPAKLEDSAVYLCASSLFGTHATNEKLFFGSGTQLSVL.

This sequence joins TRBV3-1 (or the pseudogene TRBV3-2) and TRBJ1-5; 8 bases map to TRBD1. The CDR3 covers 19 residues. V lost 5 bases, J lost 0 bases, and 15 bases stayed unmatched. CDR1 and CDR2 (germline): LGHDT, YNNKEL (reference sequence). In DNA form, the CDR3 reads TGTGCCAGCAGCGGGGGAGGGACAGGAGGTAGCCATAGCAATCAGCCCCAGCATTTT. As protein: CASSGGGTGGSHSNQPQHF.